This TCR beta chain appears in the sequencing data of a study of PD-L1 blockade in urothelial cancer. Study-level information: Once treatment had started, blood was analyzed at 3 weeks (second dose) and again at 6 weeks. A median blood sample held about 150,000 T cells and tens of thousands of unique TCRs.

Trimming cost V 3 bases and J 0 bases; bases outside gene matches: 2. CDR1 MNHEY and CDR2 SMNVEV come from the germline V gene (reference sequence). The CDR3 is 14 residues long. Synthetic spike-ins, TCR analog templates, were added into each PCR. Data came from immunoSEQ multiplex PCR; TCRdb stores just in-frame clones and leaves some out. The sample yields about 110,000 clones, over 75% seen once. This TCR came from a man aged 45-65 years with urothelial cancer. The V gene is TRBV27, the J gene TRBJ2-7; 7 bases agree with TRBD2. The sequencing here drew on PBMCs, taken around atezolizumab (anti-PD-L1) treatment. This CDR3 is CASSFLADSYEQYF. As DNA, the CDR3 is TGTGCCAGCAGTTTTCTAGCGGACTCCTACGAGCAGTACTTC.